Presented here are 32 T cell receptor beta chains from one specimen sequenced in a study of blood T cell repertoires in COVID-19. Assay: immunoSEQ multiplex PCR; the TCRdb copy retains only in-frame clones and omits some. The sample holds under 300,000 clones, 84% seen once. The sequenced sample was peripheral blood. The source of these receptors is a man aged 50-60 years with acute or convalescent COVID-19.

This CDR3 is CASSSQGGSGEQFF. In nucleotides, the CDR3 is TGTGCCAGCAGTTCACAGGGTGGGTCAGGTGAGCAGTTCTTC. This chain connects TRBV27 to TRBJ2-1; possible D gene TRBD1, 6 bases. Per the germline V gene, CDR1 is MNHEY and CDR2 is SMNVEV (reference sequence). CDR3 size: 14 residues. Trimming removed 4 bases from V and 9 bases from J, with 16 bases in between.

This clone appeared once. The chain uses TRBV5-4 and TRBJ2-2; 7 bases agree with TRBD2. Germline V gene lookup returns CDR1 SGHNT and CDR2 YYREEE (reference sequence). V was pared by 4 bases and J by 7 bases, with 16 bases of the junction left unmatched. CDR3 size: 17 residues. CDR3 sequence reads: CASSLYVGAGEGGELFF. CDR3 nucleotide sequence: TGTGCCAGCAGCCTATATGTCGGTGCGGGAGAGGGCGGGGAGCTGTTTTTT.

The rearrangement links TRBV19 to TRBJ2-1; 7 nucleotides match TRBD2. This CDR3 contains 13 residues. In germline, CDR1 is LNHDA, CDR2 SQIVND (reference sequence). Trimming removed 6 bases from V and 8 bases from J; junction bases left unmatched: 7. The CDR3 is CASSTGTTDEQFF. CDR3 DNA sequence: TGTGCCAGTAGCACCGGGACTACCGATGAGCAGTTCTTC.

This rearrangement joins TRBV19 to TRBJ2-6; no firm D call. The CDR3 is 16 residues long. Germline V gene sequence: CDR1 LNHDA, CDR2 SQIVND (reference sequence). The V gene lost 3 bases and the J gene lost 0 bases, with 9 bases spanning the gap. The CDR3 region is CASSIIARSGANVLTF. The DNA of the CDR3 is TGTGCCAGTAGTATTATAGCCCGCTCTGGGGCCAACGTCCTGACTTTC.

In its sample, this clone was seen a few times. This chain uses TRBV10-3 with TRBJ2-3; TRBD1 matches at 9 bases. Trimming took 10 bases from V and 3 from J; bases not matched to a gene: 11. The germline gives CDR1 ENHRY, CDR2 SYGVKD. CDR3 length equals 15 residues. DNA of the CDR3: TGTGCCACAACTTTACAGGGGGCTGTTACAGATACGCAGTATTTT. Translating gives CATTLQGAVTDTQYF.

The genes are TRBV7-2 and TRBJ1-6, with D maybe TRBD1 (5 bases). The CDR3 is 14 residues long. V lost 3 bases to trimming and J lost 8 bases, with 11 bases between them. The germline CDR1 and CDR2 sequences are SGHTA and FQGNSA. The CDR3 DNA is TGTGCCAGCAGCTTGGGGGGGGGATATTCACCCCTCCACTTT. This sequence encodes CASSLGGGYSPLHF.

CDR3 sequence reads: CASSQVLAGDNEQFF. In nucleotides, the CDR3 is TGTGCCAGCAGCCAAGTACTAGCGGGGGACAATGAGCAGTTCTTC. The genes are TRBV4-2 and TRBJ2-1; 11 positions agree with TRBD2. The CDR3 has 15 residues. Germline loops: CDR1 LGHNA, CDR2 YNFKEQ. The trim removed 1 base at V and 5 bases at J, leaving 1 base unmatched.

This clone was detected only once. The chain is built from TRBV5-8 and TRBJ2-2; 14 nucleotides match TRBD2. From germline, CDR1 is SGHTS and CDR2 YDEGEE. J gave up 5 bases and V 2 bases, and 5 bases lay outside the gene matches. The CDR3 is 17 amino acids. The CDR3 DNA is TGTGCCAGCAGCTTAACCGGGACTAGCGGGAGAACCGGGGAGCTGTTTTTT. Residues: CASSLTGTSGRTGELFF.

The chain employs TRBV10-2 and TRBJ2-7; no clear D. V gave up 4 bases and J gave up 2 bases, with 15 bases separating them. Germline-derived CDR1 and CDR2 are WSHSY and SAAADI. This CDR3 has 15 residues. CDR3 region: CASSAPEPVPYEQYF. In nucleotides, the CDR3 is TGCGCCAGCAGTGCCCCGGAGCCGGTCCCCTACGAGCAGTACTTC.

The chain is built from TRBV9 and TRBJ1-1; a weak D match, TRBD1 (5 bases). Trimming shortened V by 4 bases and J by 1 base, and 17 bases separated the two germline ends. CDR1 and CDR2 (germline): SGDLS, YYNGEE. This CDR3 contains 16 residues. CDR3 loop: CASSPLSYRQNTEAFF. The CDR3 bases are TGTGCCAGCAGCCCCCTATCGTACAGGCAGAACACTGAAGCTTTCTTT.

This chain links TRBV5-1 with TRBJ2-2; 8 bases match TRBD1. The CDR3 spans 16 residues. The V segment lost 4 bases and the J segment 3 bases; nucleotides outside the gene matches: 8. Germline assignment: CDR1 SGHRS and CDR2 YFSETQ. CDR3 coding DNA: TGCGCCAGCAGCCCAACAGGGGGACGGGACACCGGGGAGCTGTTTTTT. Protein: CASSPTGGRDTGELFF.

This rearrangement joins TRBV6-5 to TRBJ2-7; 9 bases line up with TRBD1. V gave up 6 bases and J gave up 3 bases; unmatched junction bases: 9. The CDR3 extends over 15 amino acids. Germline V CDR1 and CDR2: MNHEY, SVGAGI. The CDR3 sequence is CASRTRTGVVYEQYF. In DNA form, the CDR3 reads TGTGCCAGCAGGACCCGGACAGGGGTTGTCTACGAGCAGTACTTC.

This clone occurred a few times. The chain joins TRBV7-2 to TRBJ2-7; possibly TRBD2 for D (5 bases). The CDR3 extends over 14 amino acids. Trimming stripped 2 bases from V and 3 bases from J, with 11 bases between. Germline lookup yields CDR1 SGHTA and CDR2 FQGNSA. The CDR3 DNA follows: TGTGCCAGCAGCTTAAGTGCGGGTCACTACGAGCAGTACTTC. This encodes CASSLSAGHYEQYF.

The chain is built from TRBV4-1 and TRBJ2-1, with a possible D match to TRBD2 (5 bases). CDR3 length: 14 residues. V lost 3 bases and J 3 bases, leaving 9 bases between the germline ends. CDR1 is MGHRA, CDR2 YSYEKL, per germline. CDR3 sequence reads: CASSQRALYNEQFF. CDR3 coding DNA: TGCGCCAGCAGCCAGAGGGCCCTCTACAATGAGCAGTTCTTC.

The CDR3 DNA follows: TGTGCCAGCAGCTCCCGAGGGGGGGGGCAAGAGACCCAGTACTTC. It translates to CASSSRGGGQETQYF. The chain has TRBV5-4 and TRBJ2-5, with a possible D match to TRBD2 (7 bases). V dropped 3 bases and J dropped 2 bases, with 14 bases sitting between them. The CDR3 runs 15 residues. Germline V gene lookup returns CDR1 SGHNT and CDR2 YYREEE (reference sequence).

The chain links TRBV19 to TRBJ2-1; D possibly corresponds to TRBD1 (5 bases). V lost 1 base to trimming and J lost 8 bases, with 15 bases between them. Per the germline V gene, CDR1 is LNHDA and CDR2 is SQIVND (reference sequence). This CDR3 has 15 amino acids. This chain's CDR3 is CASSIAPFSGHEQFF. The CDR3 region has the DNA TGTGCCAGTAGTATAGCGCCCTTCTCAGGGCATGAGCAGTTCTTC.

This clone has just one count. This sequence joins TRBV6-5 and TRBJ1-1, with 12 bases that match TRBD1. Germline-derived CDR1 and CDR2 are MNHEY and SVGAGI. This CDR3 spans 15 amino acids. The V gene end was trimmed by 4 bases and the J gene end by 2 bases; junction bases not matched to a gene: 2. CDR3 in DNA: TGTGCCAGCAGTTCCGGGACAGGGGGCAACACTGAAGCTTTCTTT. Translating gives CASSSGTGGNTEAFF.

V and J are TRBV12-3 or TRBV12-4 and TRBJ1-2; D unresolved. The CDR3 is 12 amino acids. V shed 2 bases and J shed 11 bases, with 12 bases lying between them. The CDR3 nucleotides read TGTGCCAGCAGTTTACGCCAGGCAGATTACACCTTC. Encoded protein: CASSLRQADYTF.

The chain joins TRBV10-3 to TRBJ2-7, with D possibly TRBD2 on 5 matching bases. CDR1 is ENHRY, CDR2 SYGVKD, per germline. This CDR3 has 12 residues. The V end was cut by 6 bases, the J end by 1 base, with 7 bases between. The CDR3 sequence: CAIRGSSYEQYF. Here the CDR3 DNA reads TGTGCCATCAGAGGGAGTTCCTACGAGCAGTACTTC.

The genes are TRBV27 and TRBJ2-7, with 7 bases fitting TRBD2. The V gene end was trimmed by 5 bases and the J gene end by 5 bases; junction bases not matched to a gene: 9. Germline lookup yields CDR1 MNHEY and CDR2 SMNVEV (reference sequence). The CDR3 runs 14 residues. The CDR3 nucleotides are TGTGCCAGCAGTACCCAGCGGGGTTTTGACGAGCAGTACTTC. Amino acid sequence: CASSTQRGFDEQYF.

This chain joins TRBV7-9 and TRBJ1-4; 7 bases align to TRBD1. V trimming: 3 bases; J trimming: 4 bases; junction bases outside the gene matches: 2. Germline values: CDR1 SEHNR, CDR2 FQNEAQ (reference sequence). There are 14 residues in the CDR3. CDR3 residues: CASSFQGGNEKLFF. CDR3 in DNA: TGTGCCAGCAGCTTTCAGGGGGGTAATGAAAAACTGTTTTTT.

The chain carries TRBV4-1 and TRBJ1-6; perhaps TRBD1 as D (5 bases). The CDR3 runs to 16 residues. Trimming pared 4 bases from V and 7 bases from J, leaving 17 bases between. Germline CDR1 and CDR2: MGHRA and YSYEKL. The CDR3 reads CASSPPPVGPNSPLHF. DNA for the CDR3: TGCGCCAGCAGCCCACCGCCAGTGGGGCCGAATTCACCCCTCCACTTT.

The rearrangement uses TRBV5-4 and TRBJ2-7, with D possibly matching TRBD2 (5 bases). Trimming took 4 bases from V and 6 from J, leaving 14 bases between them. Germline V lookup: CDR1 SGHNT, CDR2 YYREEE (reference sequence). The CDR3 consists of 13 residues. CDR3 region: CASSLPGWREQYF. CDR3 bases: TGTGCCAGCAGCCTTCCGGGGTGGCGCGAGCAGTACTTC.

The chain recombines TRBV2 with TRBJ2-5; TRBD2 agrees at 13 bases. Trimming removed 6 bases from V and 5 bases from J; junction bases left unmatched: 6. This CDR3 has 15 amino acids. Germline V gives CDR1 SNHLY, CDR2 FYNNEI. CDR3 nucleotides: TGTGCCAGCAGGATACTAGCGGGAGGGAGCGAGACCCAGTACTTC. It specifies CASRILAGGSETQYF. Using reference TRBV2 and TRBJ2-5 for the parts outside the CDR3, the full variable domain is EPEVTQTPSHQVTQMGQEVILRCVPISNHLYFYWYRQILGQKVEFLVSFYNNEISEKSEIFDDQFSVERPDGSNFTLKIRSTKLEDSAMYFCASRILAGGSETQYFGPGTRLLVL.

The chain is built from TRBV5-6 and TRBJ2-7; a possible D gene is TRBD1 (6 bases). This CDR3 region has 13 residues. V dropped 2 bases and J dropped 3 bases, with 9 bases sitting between them. Germline values: CDR1 SGHDT, CDR2 YYEEEE. As DNA, the CDR3 is TGTGCCAGCAGCTTCTCCAGGGGCTACGAGCAGTACTTC. Translation gives CASSFSRGYEQYF.

This clone was found a few times. V gene TRBV7-9 combines with J gene TRBJ2-1; 11 bases align to TRBD2. The CDR3 is made up of 15 amino acids. Germline CDR1 SEHNR, CDR2 FQNEAQ (reference sequence). Unmatched junction bases numbered 5, after V lost 5 bases and J lost 5 bases. In DNA form, the CDR3 reads TGTGCCAGCAGCCCCGGGACTAGCGGTAACAATGAGCAGTTCTTC. Translated: CASSPGTSGNNEQFF.

This clone was observed a handful of times. This sequence joins TRBV19 and TRBJ2-7; a weak D match, TRBD1 (6 bases). CDR3 length: 13 residues. The V gene's germline CDR1 is LNHDA and CDR2 SQIVND (reference sequence). Trimming took 3 bases from V and 5 from J, leaving 11 bases between them. CDR3 protein: CASSIRQGHEQYF. CDR3 sequence (DNA): TGTGCCAGTAGTATTAGGCAGGGGCACGAGCAGTACTTC.

The V and J genes are TRBV5-1 and TRBJ2-1; no clear D. V was shortened by 0 bases and J by 7 bases, with 11 bases between the two germline ends. CDR3 size: 14 residues. Germline-derived CDR1 and CDR2 are SGHRS and YFSETQ. The CDR3 loop reads CASSLVDSLNEQFF. CDR3 nucleotides: TGCGCCAGCAGCTTGGTAGATAGCTTGAATGAGCAGTTCTTC.

The chain links TRBV7-8 to TRBJ1-1; D remains ambiguous. Germline loops: CDR1 SGHVS, CDR2 FQNEAQ. V lost 2 bases to trimming and J lost 6 bases, with 13 bases between them. The CDR3 length is 14 residues. The CDR3 spells CASSLRSMAAEAFF. CDR3 nucleotide sequence: TGTGCCAGCAGCTTACGATCGATGGCAGCTGAAGCTTTCTTT. The full variable domain, in which reference TRBV7-8 and TRBJ1-1 provide the parts outside the CDR3, is GAGVSQSPRYKVAKRGQDVALRCDPISGHVSLFWYQQALGQGPEFLTYFQNEAQLDKSGLPSDRFFAERPEGSVSTLKIQRTQQEDSAVYLCASSLRSMAAEAFFGQGTRLTVV.

The chain's CDR3 is CSASQYRGGSPNYGYTF. Here the CDR3 DNA reads TGCAGTGCTAGTCAGTACAGGGGAGGTTCCCCTAACTATGGCTACACCTTC. V is TRBV20-1 and J is TRBJ1-2, with 7 bases lining up with TRBD1. Germline lookup yields CDR1 DFQATT and CDR2 SNEGSKA (reference sequence). CDR3 length: 17 amino acids. J was trimmed by 0 bases and V by 3 bases; bases with no gene match: 13.

V gene TRBV12-5 combines with J gene TRBJ2-7, with D possibly being TRBD1 (5 bases). This CDR3 contains 14 residues. V dropped 3 bases and J dropped 6 bases, with 15 bases sitting between them. CDR1 LGHNT and CDR2 FRNRAP come from the germline V gene. The DNA for the CDR3 is TGTGCTAGTGGTTTAGGGCAGGGTGGCTTCGAGCAGTACTTC. As protein: CASGLGQGGFEQYF.

V is TRBV29-1 and J is TRBJ1-1; 12 nucleotides match TRBD1. Per germline, CDR1 SQVTM and CDR2 ANQGSEA. J lost 0 bases, V lost 7 bases, and 9 bases had no gene match. CDR3 length: 16 amino acids. As DNA, the CDR3 is TGCAGCGCATCCGGGACAGGGGGCGCGTTGAACACTGAAGCTTTCTTT. It codes for CSASGTGGALNTEAFF. Full variable domain (rest looked up from reference TRBV29-1 and TRBJ1-1): SAVISQKPSRDICQRGTSLTIQCQVDSQVTMMFWYRQQPGQSLTLIATANQGSEATYESGFVIDKFPISRPNLTFSTLTVSNMSPEDSSIYLCSASGTGGALNTEAFFGQGTRLTVV.